The entry that follows covers one T cell receptor (beta chain) sequence. The data are from a study of T cells in Graves' hyperthyroidism and ophthalmopathy. V lost 4 bases and J 10 bases, leaving 4 bases between the germline ends. This CDR3 has 10 residues. CDR1 is SGHAT and CDR2 is FQNNGV in the germline V gene. Amplification of TCR beta CDR3 regions used RNA as the template. The HTBI set primed first-round TCR CDR3 RT-PCR. TCRdb fed the multiplex PCR reads into MiXCR, producing one record per CDR3 protein. The table shows 40,000 or so distinct CDR3 sequences, with about 50% occurring only once. Sequencing was done on a sample of blood. This TCR was sampled from a woman between 50 and 59 years old with Graves' hyperthyroidism that later progressed to Graves' ophthalmopathy. V gene TRBV11-2 combines with J gene TRBJ2-2; D gene ambiguous. CDR3 in amino acids: CASSSEELFF. CDR3 nucleotides: TGTGCCAGCAGCTCCGAGGAGCTGTTTTTT.